This T cell receptor beta chain stems from a study of blood T cells in healthy people across ages (dated by TCRdb to between 2014 and 2016). At the level of the whole study: In model experiments, template switching captured roughly one uniquely barcoded TCR beta cDNA molecule for every two T cells. Four age groups were formed from the donors: young (average roughly 15 years), middle-aged (approximately 40), aged (roughly 59) and long-lived (approximately 78). To track age-related changes in TCR beta repertoire diversity, the study relied on deep sequencing normalized with unique cDNA molecular identifiers. For two donors (one aged 18 to 30 and one aged 80 or older), the study analyzed two additional independent replicas of 1 million unique cDNA reads from the same blood draw. Overall study outcomes, separate from this receptor: A strong correlation was found between observed TCR beta diversity and the percentage of naive T cells measured by flow cytometry. Observed TCR beta diversity per million T cells fell roughly linearly with age, and a significant reduction was already apparent by age approximately 40. Compared with the aged group, the long-lived group had more naive CD4+ T cells, fewer expanded clones and increased TCR diversity, suggesting age selection. Because profiling used bulk unsorted PBMCs, naive and antigen-experienced compartments could not be compared conclusively. Because the CMV infection status of the donors was unknown, age-related changes in expanded clonotypes may potentially have been confounded. Total diversity estimates from one million sequenced T cells were considered lower bounds and underestimates.

Libraries were prepared through 5' RACE. This sample was sequenced with an Illumina HiSeq 2500. A second PCR of roughly 7 to 11 cycles was performed with a sample-barcoded 5' primer and a J-beta primer mix. A template-switch 5' adaptor carrying 12 random nucleotides introduced a unique molecular identifier onto each TCR beta cDNA molecule. At least 2.5 million CDR3-containing paired-end reads were obtained from each sample. All of the RNA was converted into first-strand cDNA using the Mint cDNA synthesis kit, with a TRBC-specific oligonucleotide serving as the primer. All cDNA was treated with uracil-DNA glycosylase and then went through a first 18-cycle PCR with the universal primers M1SS and BC2_uni_R. On the authors' methods: Normalization of each sample was performed by random selection of 1 million high-quality reads, each carrying a distinct molecular identifier. Reads sharing molecular identifiers were discarded rather than binned into consensus sequences. MiTCR, set to a Q25 quality threshold and the strictest error-elimination algorithm, was used for CDR3 identification, clonotype clustering and error correction. A nonparametric unseen species model with Euler transformation was used to estimate lower-bound total TCR beta diversity. The public reads were run again by TCRdb, first through fastp at Q25 and then through MiXCR, and only productive beta chains were kept. Under each unique CDR3 protein, matching rows form one entry showing the most common genes and DNA. For this entry, the V and J calls and clone size follow TCRdb and not the study's own pipeline. This sample is represented by hundreds of thousands of distinct CDR3 sequences; around 24% of them were singletons. The biggest ten clones account for 7.5% to 9% of the sample.

The approximately 40 donors, aged about 6 to 95 years, were systemically healthy Caucasian individuals from Russia. Ten milliliters of peripheral blood were collected from each donor into EDTA-treated Vacutainer tubes. Ficoll-Paque density-gradient centrifugation was used to isolate PBMCs, with at least 7 million per sample. Trizol reagent was used to extract total RNA from PBMCs, with at least 6 micrograms per sample. Naive CD45RAhigh/CD27high T cell percentages were measured by flow cytometry on a PBMC aliquot from every donor. Via the germline V gene (reference sequence), CDR1 is PRHDT and CDR2 FYEKMQ. Between the V and J ends, shortened by 5 bases and 7 bases respectively, the junction contains 15 bases. The CDR3 starts with the cysteine, ends with the phenylalanine, and has 14 residues. The DNA shown is the 42-base CDR3, in frame from base 1. This clonotype was picked up a small number of times. The antigen it binds to is not known. Per-nucleotide qualities are absent, and no much larger clonotype sits a single base away.

These data also formed part of another study, on T cells of mothers and their children. As that second paper reports: Donors were nine systemically healthy Caucasian individuals: three mothers and their six children. cDNA synthesis used all of the extracted RNA, with roughly 1.5 ug of RNA in each 15 ul reaction. In the second PCR, sample barcodes and 2-4 random nucleotides were introduced via the M1S primer. Over 8 million TCR beta CDR3 reads came from each mother, compared with 3.3 million or so reads from each child. Thymic selection shapes the output of TCR recombination in a similar way in related and unrelated pairs, and inherited differences have a minor effect. Normalized repertoire overlap in related mother-child pairs was always slightly higher than in unrelated mother-child pairs, but the difference was never significant. With a sensitivity of roughly 93 clones per million clonotypes, no persistent microchimeric T cell clones were detected. In the study, deep NGS was used to compare the TCR beta repertoires of mothers and children, and features distinguishing related mother-child pairs from unrelated individuals were sought. The mean age was approximately 41 +/- 4 years for the mothers and roughly 10 +/- 4 years for the children. After adapter ligation was performed with NEBNext reagents, the libraries were sequenced on an Illumina HiSeq 2000 with 100+100 nt paired-end reads. Mother and child libraries were prepared a month apart and sequenced in separate runs to prevent cross-contamination. For each donor, between roughly 450,000 and 2,200,000 distinct TCR beta clonotypes were identified. Naive TCR beta clonotypes were estimated from low-frequency clonotypes matched to each donor's FACS-determined naive share, without sorting.

The sequencing input was blood. The sequence is built from TRBV13 and TRBJ2-4, and TRBD2 may be the D gene, going by 6 matching bases. The origin of this receptor is a boy younger than 18 in good health. The DNA sequence reads TGTGCCAGCAGCCCCGCGACTAGTCCGAACATTCAGTACTTC. It translates to CASSPATSPNIQYF.